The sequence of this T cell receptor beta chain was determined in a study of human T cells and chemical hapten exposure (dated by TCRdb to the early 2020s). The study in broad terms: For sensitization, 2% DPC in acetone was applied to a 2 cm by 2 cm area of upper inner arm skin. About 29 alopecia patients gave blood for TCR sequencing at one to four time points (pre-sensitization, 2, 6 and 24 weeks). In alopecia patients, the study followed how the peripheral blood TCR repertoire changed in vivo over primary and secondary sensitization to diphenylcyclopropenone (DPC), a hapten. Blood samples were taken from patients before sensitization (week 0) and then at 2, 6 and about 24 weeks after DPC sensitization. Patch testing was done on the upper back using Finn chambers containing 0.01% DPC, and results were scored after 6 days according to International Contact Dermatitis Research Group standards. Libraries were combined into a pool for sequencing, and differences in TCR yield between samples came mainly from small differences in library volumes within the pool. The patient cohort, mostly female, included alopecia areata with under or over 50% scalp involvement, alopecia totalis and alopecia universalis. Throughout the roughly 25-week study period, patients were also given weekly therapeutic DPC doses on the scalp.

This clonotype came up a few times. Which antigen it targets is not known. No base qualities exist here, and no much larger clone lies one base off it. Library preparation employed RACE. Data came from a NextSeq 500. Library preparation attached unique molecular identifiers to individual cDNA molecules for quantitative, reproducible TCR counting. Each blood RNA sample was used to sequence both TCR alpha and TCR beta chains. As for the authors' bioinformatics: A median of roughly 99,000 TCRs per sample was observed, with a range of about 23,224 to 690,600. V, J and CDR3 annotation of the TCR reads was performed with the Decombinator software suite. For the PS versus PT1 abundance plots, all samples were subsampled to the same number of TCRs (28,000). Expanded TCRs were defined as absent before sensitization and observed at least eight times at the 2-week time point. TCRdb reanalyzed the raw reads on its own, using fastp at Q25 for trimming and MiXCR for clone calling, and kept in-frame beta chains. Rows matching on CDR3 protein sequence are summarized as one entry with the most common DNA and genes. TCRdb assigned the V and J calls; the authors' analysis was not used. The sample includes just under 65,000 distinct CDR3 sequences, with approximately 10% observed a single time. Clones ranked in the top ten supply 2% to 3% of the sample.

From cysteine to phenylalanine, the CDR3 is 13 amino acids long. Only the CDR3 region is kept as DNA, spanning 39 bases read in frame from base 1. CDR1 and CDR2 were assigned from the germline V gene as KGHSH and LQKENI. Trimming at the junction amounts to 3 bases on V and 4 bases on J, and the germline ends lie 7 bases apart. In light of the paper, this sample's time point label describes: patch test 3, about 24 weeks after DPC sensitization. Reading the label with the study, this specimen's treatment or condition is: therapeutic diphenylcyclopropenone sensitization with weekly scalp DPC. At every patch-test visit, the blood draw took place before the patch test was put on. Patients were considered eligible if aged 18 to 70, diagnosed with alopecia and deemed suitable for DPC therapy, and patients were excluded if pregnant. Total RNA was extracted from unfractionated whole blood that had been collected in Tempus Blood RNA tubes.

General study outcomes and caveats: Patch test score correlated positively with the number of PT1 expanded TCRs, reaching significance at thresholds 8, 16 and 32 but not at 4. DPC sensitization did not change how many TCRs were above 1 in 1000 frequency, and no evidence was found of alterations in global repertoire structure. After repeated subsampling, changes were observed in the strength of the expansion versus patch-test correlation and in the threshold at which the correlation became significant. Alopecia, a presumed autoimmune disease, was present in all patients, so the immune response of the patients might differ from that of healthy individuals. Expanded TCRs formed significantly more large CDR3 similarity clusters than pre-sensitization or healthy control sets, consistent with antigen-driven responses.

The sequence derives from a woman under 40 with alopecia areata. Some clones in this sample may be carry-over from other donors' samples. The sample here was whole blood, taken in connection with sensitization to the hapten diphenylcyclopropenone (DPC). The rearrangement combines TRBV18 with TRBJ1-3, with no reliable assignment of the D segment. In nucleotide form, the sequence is TGTGCCAGCTCACCGAAGGACGGAAACACCATATATTTT. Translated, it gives CASSPKDGNTIYF.